This passage covers 21 T cell receptor beta chains from one sample sequenced in a study of CD8 T cells in Susac syndrome. cDNA came from 0.5 to 1 ug RNA primed by random hexamers. TCRdb independently ran MiXCR on the immunoSEQ multiplex PCR reads; one entry per CDR3 protein. Among about 170,000 distinct CDR3 sequences listed, around 96% were seen once. Sequenced sample: CD4+ T cells from PBMCs. These receptors were collected from a human donor with Susac syndrome.

The chain combines TRBV29-1 with TRBJ2-2; 9 bases fit TRBD1. The V and J ends lost 6 bases and 4 bases, in that order; junction bases with no gene match: 6. This CDR3 region has 14 residues. Germline V lookup: CDR1 SQVTM, CDR2 ANQGSEA. Here the CDR3 reads CSVQTGGPTGELFF. CDR3 coding DNA: TGCAGCGTACAGACAGGGGGACCCACCGGGGAGCTGTTTTTT.

The CDR3 sequence is CASSVDVVQETQYF. The CDR3 DNA reads TGTGCCAGCAGCGTAGATGTCGTCCAAGAGACCCAGTACTTC. The rearrangement links TRBV9 to TRBJ2-5; D is uncertain. The CDR3 is 14 amino acids. Germline V gene sequence: CDR1 SGDLS, CDR2 YYNGEE. V lost 0 bases, J lost 1 base, and 7 bases lay in between. The full variable domain, completed using reference TRBV9 and TRBJ2-5, is DSGVTQTPKHLITATGQRVTLRCSPRSGDLSVYWYQQSLDQGLQFLIQYYNGEERAKGNILERFSAQQFPDLHSELNLSSLELGDSALYFCASSVDVVQETQYFGPGTRLLVL.

The rearrangement uses TRBV9 and TRBJ2-3, with D hard to call. The V gene's germline CDR1 is SGDLS and CDR2 YYNGEE. The V end was cut by 4 bases, the J end by 4 bases, with 13 bases between. The CDR3 totals 14 residues. DNA of the CDR3: TGTGCCAGCAGCCCCCTTGGATCCGCAGATACGCAGTATTTT. It encodes CASSPLGSADTQYF.

The gene calls are TRBV15 and TRBJ2-7; D is unresolved. The CDR3 is made up of 14 amino acids. V was pared by 1 base and J by 7 bases, with 14 bases between. Germline CDR1 and CDR2: LNHNV and YYDKDF (reference sequence). CDR3 sequence reads: CATSRVRPGAEQYF. The CDR3, as DNA: TGTGCCACCAGCAGAGTACGCCCCGGCGCGGAGCAGTACTTC.

This chain uses TRBV24-1 with TRBJ2-7; D is unclear. The CDR3 covers 17 residues. Looked up from germline, CDR1 is KGHDR and CDR2 is SFDVKD. Trimming removed 0 bases from V and 2 bases from J, with 16 bases in between. The CDR3 sequence: CATSDLRLVGWPYEQYF. The CDR3 region has the DNA TGTGCCACCAGTGATTTGCGGTTGGTAGGGTGGCCCTACGAGCAGTACTTC.

The chain carries TRBV6-2 or TRBV6-3 and TRBJ2-1; tentatively, D is TRBD2 (6 bases). Trimming removed 1 base at V and 9 bases at J, with 16 bases between. The CDR3 loop spans 15 amino acids. The germline CDR1 and CDR2 sequences are MNHEY and SVGEGT. CDR3 sequence: CASSYWPPLGGEQFF. The CDR3 coding sequence is TGTGCCAGCAGTTACTGGCCTCCGCTCGGGGGTGAGCAGTTCTTC.

V is TRBV7-2 and J is TRBJ1-1, with no clear D. Deletions cut 4 bases from V and 4 bases from J, with 13 bases between. Germline-derived CDR1 and CDR2 are SGHTA and FQGNSA. This CDR3 has 14 amino acids. The CDR3 is CASSSALRLTEAFF. The CDR3, as DNA: TGTGCCAGCAGCTCAGCGTTGAGGCTCACTGAAGCTTTCTTT.

This chain uses TRBV18 with TRBJ2-5; the D is unclear. This CDR3 comprises 15 residues. Per the germline V gene, CDR1 is KGHSH and CDR2 is LQKENI. Trimming took off 0 bases at V and 0 bases at J, with 8 bases between the two ends. The CDR3 sequence: CASSPPGQYQETQYF. CDR3 DNA: TGTGCCAGCTCACCACCGGGCCAGTACCAAGAGACCCAGTACTTC.

In nucleotides, the CDR3 is TGTGCCAGCAACCGCGGACAGACTAATAAGCAGTACTTC. Translated, it gives CASNRGQTNKQYF. This rearrangement joins TRBV2 to TRBJ2-7, with D perhaps TRBD1 (6 bases). CDR1 is SNHLY, CDR2 FYNNEI, per germline. This CDR3 region has 13 residues. The germline V and J ends were trimmed by 7 bases and 8 bases, with 18 bases remaining between them.

The rearrangement links TRBV29-1 to TRBJ1-2, with D uncertain. Germline assignment: CDR1 SQVTM and CDR2 ANQGSEA. V was clipped by 4 bases and J by 5 bases, with 5 bases between them. The CDR3 has 10 amino acids. CDR3 nucleotide sequence: TGCAGCGTTGCCAGTTATGGCTACACCTTC. This translates into CSVASYGYTF.

J is TRBJ2-7 and V is TRBV11-1; tentatively, D is TRBD1 (6 bases). Per the germline V gene, CDR1 is SGHAT and CDR2 is FQDESV (reference sequence). The CDR3 sequence is 14 residues long. Trimming left V 0 bases short and J 6 bases short, with 12 bases between. CDR3 protein: CASSLALQGTEQYV. CDR3 bases: TGTGCCAGCAGCTTAGCGCTTCAGGGGACCGAGCAGTACGTC.

The chain employs TRBV12-3 or TRBV12-4 and TRBJ2-1, with a possible D match to TRBD2 (5 bases). Trimming took off 8 bases at V and 12 bases at J, with 14 bases between the two ends. This CDR3 has 11 residues. For the CDR3, the DNA is TGTGCCAGCGGCCTCGTGGGGAGGCAGTTCTTC. Its translation is CASGLVGRQFF.

This rearrangement joins TRBV5-8 to TRBJ1-2, with TRBD1 identical over 9 bases. With 0 bases clipped from V and 2 bases from J, the junction kept 8 bases outside the gene matches. The CDR3 is 17 residues long. Looked up from germline, CDR1 is SGHTS and CDR2 is YDEGEE. The CDR3 region has the DNA TGTGCCAGCAGCTTGGGGACACAGGGGGCACGAAACTATGGCTACACCTTC. Amino acids: CASSLGTQGARNYGYTF.

The chain carries TRBV3-1 and TRBJ2-5; no reliable D call. This CDR3 is built from 14 residues. CDR1 LGHDT and CDR2 YNNKEL come from the germline V gene (reference sequence). Trimming shortened V by 7 bases and J by 3 bases, and 15 bases separated the two germline ends. CDR3 loop: CASTLTDNKETQYF. The CDR3, as DNA: TGTGCCAGCACATTAACAGACAACAAAGAGACCCAGTACTTC.

This clonotype was picked up one time. This chain links TRBV28 with TRBJ2-1; D is unclear. This CDR3 is 11 amino acids long. V was pared by 8 bases and J by 5 bases, with 7 bases between. Germline CDR1 reads MDHEN; CDR2 reads SYDVKM. The CDR3 loop reads CASFRNNEQFF. CDR3 bases: TGTGCCAGCTTCAGGAACAATGAGCAGTTCTTC. The full variable domain, with the rest looked up from reference TRBV28 and TRBJ2-1, is DVKVTQSSRYLVKRTGEKVFLECVQDMDHENMFWYRQDPGLGLRLIYFSYDVKMKEKGDIPEGYSVSREKKERFSLILESASTNQTSMYLCASFRNNEQFFGPGTRLTVL.

This rearrangement joins TRBV18 to TRBJ2-3; D is unclear. CDR1 is KGHSH, CDR2 LQKENI, per germline. V lost 2 bases and J 2 bases, leaving 2 bases between the germline ends. The CDR3 length is 12 residues. The CDR3 protein is CASSPVTDTQYF. For the CDR3, the DNA is TGTGCCAGCTCACCAGTCACAGATACGCAGTATTTT.

This clonotype was picked up one time. The chain links TRBV7-9 to TRBJ2-1; 12 positions agree with TRBD1. CDR1 and CDR2 from the germline V gene are SEHNR and FQNEAQ (reference sequence). This CDR3 region has 14 residues. V trimming: 10 bases; J trimming: 10 bases; junction bases outside the gene matches: 11. In DNA form, the CDR3 reads TGTGCCACCTTACCGGGACAGGGGGCTCGGGAGCAGTTCTTC. This codes for CATLPGQGAREQFF.

V gene TRBV4-3 combines with J gene TRBJ2-1; D possibly corresponds to TRBD2 (5 bases). The CDR3 spans 16 residues. V gave up 4 bases and J gave up 7 bases, with 20 bases separating them. Per the germline V gene, CDR1 is LGHNA and CDR2 is YSLEER. CDR3 in amino acids: CASSLLISHGGNEQFF. The CDR3 bases are TGCGCCAGCAGCCTCCTGATTTCGCACGGCGGGAATGAGCAGTTCTTC.

The chain links TRBV20-1 to TRBJ2-5; tentatively, D is TRBD1 or TRBD2 (6 bases each). In germline, CDR1 is DFQATT, CDR2 SNEGSKA (reference sequence). With 0 bases removed from V and 2 bases from J, the gap between germline ends came to 13 bases. This CDR3 has 15 amino acids. This chain's CDR3 is CSARDLGGFQETQYF. The CDR3 DNA reads as TGCAGTGCTAGAGATTTAGGGGGGTTTCAAGAGACCCAGTACTTC.

This sequence joins TRBV28 and TRBJ1-5; D might be TRBD1 (6 bases). Germline CDR1 MDHEN, CDR2 SYDVKM. Trimming removed 4 bases at V and 4 bases at J, with 20 bases between. The CDR3 runs to 17 residues. CDR3: CASSSRAGQGFNQPQHF. DNA of the CDR3: TGTGCCAGCAGTTCCCGGGCGGGACAAGGTTTTAATCAGCCCCAGCATTTT.

J is TRBJ2-7 and V is TRBV6-2 or TRBV6-3; D possibly matches TRBD1 or TRBD2 (5 bases each). The CDR3 sequence is 13 residues long. The V and J ends lost 2 bases and 5 bases respectively, with 10 bases between them. CDR1 is MNHEY and CDR2 is SVGEGT in the germline V gene. CDR3 residues: CASSYEGLNEQYV. DNA for the CDR3: TGTGCCAGCAGTTACGAGGGGCTCAACGAGCAGTACGTC.